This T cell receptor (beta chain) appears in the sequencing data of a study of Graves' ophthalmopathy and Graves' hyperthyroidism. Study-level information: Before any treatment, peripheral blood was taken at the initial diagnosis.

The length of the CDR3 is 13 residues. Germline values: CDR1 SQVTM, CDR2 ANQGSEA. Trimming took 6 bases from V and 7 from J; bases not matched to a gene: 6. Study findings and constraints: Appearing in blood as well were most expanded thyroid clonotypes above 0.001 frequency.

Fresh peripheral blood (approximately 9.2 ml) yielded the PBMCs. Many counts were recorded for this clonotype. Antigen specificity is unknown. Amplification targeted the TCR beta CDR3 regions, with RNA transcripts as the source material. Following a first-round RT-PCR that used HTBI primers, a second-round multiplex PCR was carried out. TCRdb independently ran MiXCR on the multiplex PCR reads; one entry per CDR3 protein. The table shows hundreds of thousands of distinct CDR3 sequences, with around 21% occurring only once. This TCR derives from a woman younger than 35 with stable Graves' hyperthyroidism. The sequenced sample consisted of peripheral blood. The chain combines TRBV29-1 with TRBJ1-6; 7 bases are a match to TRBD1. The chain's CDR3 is CSVSGGWNSPLHF. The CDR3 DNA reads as TGCAGCGTGTCAGGGGGGTGGAATTCACCCCTCCACTTT.